The clone carrying this TCR beta chain was recorded a few times. Its antigen is not identified. These data come from a study of T cells after yellow fever vaccination. Study-level information: Researchers used SMART-Seq v4 Ultra Low Input to prepare fractions that had low cell numbers.

Germline CDR1 reads GTSNPN; CDR2 reads SVGIG (reference sequence). CDR3 length equals 14 residues. V was cut by 0 bases and J by 2 bases, with 8 bases left in between. Study outcomes and limitations: Among primary-vaccination clones, most reappeared after the booster, at almost 98% for CD4 and approximately 90% for CD8.

For TCR, cDNA came from 5'RACE template switching, which added a universal primer site and UMIs. TCRdb itself ran the 5' RACE reads through MiXCR, one entry per CDR3 protein. Among 250,000 to 400,000 distinct CDR3 sequences listed, roughly 3.9% were seen once. The genes are TRBV30 and TRBJ2-1, with D possibly being TRBD1 or TRBD2 (6 bases each). This TCR was sampled from a man aged 18 to 29 who received the YFV17D yellow fever vaccine. The specimen comprised PBMCs, sampled 5 days after the yellow fever booster vaccination. CDR3 sequence (DNA): TGTGCCTGGAGTGTGGGGGGCCCCTACAATGAGCAGTTCTTC. It is translated as CAWSVGGPYNEQFF.